This TCR beta chain was captured in a study of T cells after yellow fever vaccination. Looking at the study overall: Each low-cell-number fraction was prepared by means of SMART-Seq v4 Ultra Low Input.

CDR3 length equals 14 residues. V was trimmed by 0 bases and J by 6 bases, leaving 12 bases between them. Germline CDR1 is SGHTA and CDR2 is FQGNSA. General study results and limits: There was a small share of clonotypes that showed up in both the CD4 and CD8 compartments.

5'RACE template switching produced TCR cDNA carrying a universal primer site and UMIs. TCRdb reanalysed the 5' RACE reads using MiXCR and keeps one entry per CDR3 protein. The sample comprises some 350,000 distinct CDR3 sequences, about 4% of which are singletons, and 24% rests with the top ten. This clonotype occurred a few times. What it recognizes is unknown. The chain uses TRBV7-2 and TRBJ2-7; the D is unclear. Sequencing used PBMCs, obtained 5 days after the yellow fever booster vaccination. This sequence originates from a man in his late teens or twenties who received the YFV17D yellow fever vaccine. The DNA of the CDR3 is TGTGCCAGCAGCTTAGCGTGGGTTCAGAGCGAGCAGTACTTC. It yields the protein CASSLAWVQSEQYF.